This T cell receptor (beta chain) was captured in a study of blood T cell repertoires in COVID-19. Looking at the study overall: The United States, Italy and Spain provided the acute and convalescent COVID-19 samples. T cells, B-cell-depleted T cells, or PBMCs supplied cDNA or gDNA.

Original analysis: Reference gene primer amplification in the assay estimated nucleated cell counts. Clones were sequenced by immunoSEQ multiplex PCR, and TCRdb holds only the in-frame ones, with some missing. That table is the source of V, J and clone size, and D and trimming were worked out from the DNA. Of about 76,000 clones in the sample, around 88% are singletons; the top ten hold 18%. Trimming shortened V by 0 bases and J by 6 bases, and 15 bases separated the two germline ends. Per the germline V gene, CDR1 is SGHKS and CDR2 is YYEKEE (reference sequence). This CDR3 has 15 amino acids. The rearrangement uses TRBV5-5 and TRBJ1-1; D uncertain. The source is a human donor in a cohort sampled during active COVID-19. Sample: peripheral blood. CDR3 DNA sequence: TGTGCCAGCAGCTTGGACAGCATCTCCCTCGCTGAAGCTTTCTTT. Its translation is CASSLDSISLAEAFF.